The 25 T cell receptor delta chains below all came from one sample that was sequenced in a study of gamma-delta chains in newborns, infants, children. TCRdb reapplied CATT to the reads. In the table there are about 5,100 delta-chain clones, 5% of which are singletons. Sample: blood. All receptors derive from a child who was a newborn, infant or young child, either healthy, febrile or measles-vaccinated (not recorded which).

Sample share makes this clone medium-sized. This chain links TRDV2 with TRDJ3; 9 positions agree with TRDD3. The CDR3 runs to 17 residues. J was trimmed by 4 bases and V by 0 bases; bases with no gene match: 3. Germline assignment: CDR1 GEAIGNYY and CDR2 EKD. The DNA for the CDR3 is TGTGCCTGTGACACCGCTGGGGGATTTTGGGACACCCGACAGATGTTTTTC. Protein sequence: CACDTAGGFWDTRQMFF.

The chain joins TRDV3 to TRDJ1, with TRDD3 matching 7 bases. The J gene, absent from TCRdb, was called here by matching the DNA to germline. J gave up 0 bases and V 0 bases, and 16 bases lay outside the gene matches. CDR1 TVYSNPD and CDR2 GDNSRS come from the germline V gene (reference sequence). The CDR3 consists of 18 residues. CDR3 bases: TGTGCCTTTAGAGGGAGCTGGGGGTCCTCCCCTTACACCGATAAACTCATCTTT. It translates to CAFRGSWGSSPYTDKLIF.

This clone came up a few times. J is TRDJ3 and V is TRDV2; D gene uncertain. Germline loops: CDR1 GEAIGNYY, CDR2 EKD. The CDR3 has 17 amino acids. The germline V and J ends were trimmed by 0 bases and 1 base, with 9 bases remaining between them. The CDR3 coding sequence is TGTGCCTGTGACACCGCCTTGGGATCCTGGGACACCCGACAGATGTTTTTC. Translation: CACDTALGSWDTRQMFF.

This clone is judged medium-sized. The V call is TRDV2, the J call TRDJ1; 9 bases fit TRDD3. Germline values: CDR1 GEAIGNYY, CDR2 EKD. This CDR3 comprises 15 residues. The J segment lost 0 bases and the V segment lost 2 bases, leaving 3 bases of the junction unmatched. The CDR3 region has the DNA TGTGCCTGTGACATACTGGGGGAGTACACCGATAAACTCATCTTT. Amino acids: CACDILGEYTDKLIF.

On this clone itself: Other DNA sequences in the same sample also yield this CDR3. The chain couples TRDV2 to TRDJ1; D unclear. V was cut by 1 base and J by 0 bases, with 11 bases left in between. Germline assignment: CDR1 GEAIGNYY and CDR2 EKD. There are 15 residues in the CDR3. CDR3 nucleotides: TGTGCCTGTGACACGAGGCGGATTTACACCGATAAACTCATCTTT. It specifies CACDTRRIYTDKLIF.

The chain recombines TRDV2 with TRDJ2, with 7 bases that match TRDD3. The ends lost 0 bases at V and 5 bases at J; junction bases unmatched: 5. Germline-derived CDR1 and CDR2 are GEAIGNYY and EKD. This CDR3 is 15 amino acids long. The CDR3 loop reads CACDTVGIQTAQLFF. As DNA, the CDR3 is TGTGCCTGTGACACCGTTGGGATACAAACAGCACAACTCTTCTTT.

This clone was seen only a few times. The chain employs TRDV2 and TRDJ1, with 10 bases that match TRDD3. V shed 0 bases, J shed 0 bases, and the junction held 0 bases outside the gene matches. This CDR3 contains 15 residues. Germline CDR1 and CDR2: GEAIGNYY and EKD. The chain's CDR3 is CACDTGGYDTDKLIF. The CDR3 DNA follows: TGTGCCTGTGACACCGGGGGATACGACACCGATAAACTCATCTTT.

The chain joins TRDV2 to TRDJ2, with 8 positions matching TRDD3. Germline trimming cut 3 bases from V and 4 bases from J; bases unmatched to any gene: 12. Germline lookup yields CDR1 GEAIGNYY and CDR2 EKD. The CDR3 length is 17 residues. The CDR3 here is CACDLPVLGVTTAQLFF. Written as DNA, the CDR3 is TGTGCCTGTGACCTTCCTGTACTGGGGGTTACGACAGCACAACTCTTCTTT.

With respect to this clone: A much larger clone is a single base away; this may be a read error. The same CDR3 can be traced to other DNA sequences in this sample. The chain couples TRDV2 to TRDJ1, with 9 bases lining up with TRDD3. This CDR3 has 16 residues. Germline V CDR1 and CDR2: GEAIGNYY, EKD. V was pared by 4 bases and J by 0 bases, with 8 bases of the junction left unmatched. CDR3 sequence reads: CACEPLGDTYTDKLIF. The CDR3 nucleotides read TGTGCCTGTGAGCCACTGGGGGACACGTACACCGATAAACTCATCTTT.

This clone appeared a few times. This chain uses TRDV1 with TRDJ1; 9 bases fit TRDD3. V dropped 2 bases and J dropped 2; count of bases not matched to a gene: 9. The CDR3 loop spans 17 amino acids. Germline values: CDR1 TSWWSYY, CDR2 QGS. The CDR3 DNA follows: TGTGCTCTTGGGGAAAGGGGATACGTGGGTGAAACCGATAAACTCATCTTT. It yields the protein CALGERGYVGETDKLIF.

The CDR3 coding sequence is TGTGCAGCAAGCGCTCGAGCTGGGGGCTCGTACACCGATAAACTCATCTTT. Amino acids: CAASARAGGSYTDKLIF. The chain joins TRAV29/DV5 to TRDJ1, with 7 bases matching TRDD3. The germline V gene has CDR1 NSMFDY and CDR2 ISSIKDK. CDR3 size: 17 residues. With V trimmed by 0 bases and J by 0 bases, 11 bases remained unmatched.

V usage is TRDV2 and J usage is TRDJ1, with 9 bases that match TRDD3. CDR1 and CDR2 (germline): GEAIGNYY, EKD. The CDR3 loop spans 18 amino acids. The V and J ends lost 0 bases and 0 bases, in that order; junction bases with no gene match: 10. DNA for the CDR3: TGTGCCTGTGACACCCTCGACTGGGGGAACACGTACACCGATAAACTCATCTTT. Protein sequence: CACDTLDWGNTYTDKLIF.

The chain couples TRDV2 to TRDJ3; D gene uncertain. V lost 3 bases, J lost 0 bases, and 11 bases lay in between. The germline V gene encodes CDR1 GEAIGNYY and CDR2 EKD. CDR3 size: 17 residues. The CDR3 coding sequence is TGTGCCTGTGACTCGTACGTAAGCTCCTGGGACACCCGACAGATGTTTTTC. This codes for CACDSYVSSWDTRQMFF.

Concerning this clone itself: Different DNA sequences within this sample yield the same CDR3. This chain joins TRDV2 and TRDJ1; 9 bases are shared with TRDD3. The germline V gene encodes CDR1 GEAIGNYY and CDR2 EKD. This CDR3 has 15 amino acids. J lost 3 bases, V lost 2 bases, and 6 bases had no gene match. The DNA of the CDR3 is TGTGCCTGTGACAAGCTGGGGGATGTACCCGATAAACTCATCTTT. Encoded protein: CACDKLGDVPDKLIF.

This clone is labeled large. The rearrangement links TRDV2 to TRDJ2, with TRDD3 matching over 8 bases. The V segment lost 0 bases and the J segment 5 bases; nucleotides outside the gene matches: 1. This CDR3 is built from 14 residues. Germline CDR1 and CDR2: GEAIGNYY and EKD. The CDR3 region has the DNA TGTGCCTGTGACACCGTGGGGGATACAGCACAACTCTTCTTT. Protein product: CACDTVGDTAQLFF.

In its sample, this clone is large. This sample also contains other DNA sequences that code for the same CDR3. The rearrangement uses TRDV2 and TRDJ3; 13 bases line up with TRDD3. Per the germline V gene, CDR1 is GEAIGNYY and CDR2 is EKD. With V trimmed by 0 bases and J by 0 bases, 4 bases remained unmatched. The CDR3 loop spans 20 amino acids. CDR3 protein: CACDTVLGDTSSWDTRQMFF. In nucleotides, the CDR3 is TGTGCCTGTGACACCGTACTGGGGGATACGAGCTCCTGGGACACCCGACAGATGTTTTTC.

The chain employs TRAV29/DV5 and TRDJ3, with 7 bases aligning to TRDD3. Germline CDR1 and CDR2: NSMFDY and ISSIKDK. V trimming: 0 bases; J trimming: 0 bases; junction bases outside the gene matches: 18. The CDR3 has 22 residues. CDR3 protein: CAASALLGTGELSSWDTRQMFF. CDR3 nucleotide sequence: TGTGCAGCAAGCGCCCTCCTAGGTACTGGGGAGCTGAGCTCCTGGGACACCCGACAGATGTTTTTC.

The CDR3 region is CACDRLGDTLTAQLFF. In DNA, the CDR3 is TGTGCCTGTGACAGACTGGGGGATACGTTGACAGCACAACTCTTCTTT. The chain combines TRDV2 with TRDJ2; 13 bases align to TRDD3. Because TCRdb records no J gene, it was assigned here through a match of the DNA to germline. Trimming removed 2 bases from V and 2 bases from J; junction bases left unmatched: 1. Per the germline V gene, CDR1 is GEAIGNYY and CDR2 is EKD. This CDR3 comprises 16 residues.

The table lists this clone with a count of one. The J gene was recorded as TRDJ3; no V gene was called; TRDD3, the D gene given by the table, was not confirmed from the DNA. The CDR3 loop spans 17 amino acids. For the CDR3, the DNA is TGTGCCACCGTAGGAGGGGATGACTCCTGGGCCACCCGACAGATGTTTTTC. The encoded protein is CATVGGDDSWATRQMFF.

The genes are TRDV2 and TRDJ1, with 13 bases that match TRDD3. This CDR3 contains 17 residues. Unmatched junction bases numbered 6, after V lost 1 base and J lost 2 bases. The germline V gene encodes CDR1 GEAIGNYY and CDR2 EKD. The CDR3, as DNA: TGTGCCTGTGACACACTGGGGGATACGCCTAGGACCGATAAACTCATCTTT. This encodes CACDTLGDTPRTDKLIF.

The rearrangement joins TRDV1 to TRDJ3; no clear D. Germline assignment: CDR1 TSWWSYY and CDR2 QGS. Trimming removed 1 base at V and 2 bases at J, with 21 bases between. The CDR3 covers 21 residues. DNA of the CDR3: TGTGCTCTTGGGGAACCATCCACCACTCTCCGGGTGACCTGGGACACCCGACAGATGTTTTTC. It is translated as CALGEPSTTLRVTWDTRQMFF.

This chain links TRAV29/DV5 with TRDJ1; 9 bases are a match to TRDD3. Unmatched junction bases numbered 14, after V lost 2 bases and J lost 3 bases. Germline V CDR1 and CDR2: NSMFDY, ISSIKDK. CDR3 length: 17 amino acids. The CDR3 coding sequence is TGTGCAGCAAGGCTTCCCCCCTTTACTGGGGGACCCGATAAACTCATCTTT. It is translated as CAARLPPFTGGPDKLIF.

Comment on this clone: A read error may explain this, as a much larger clone is one base away. The chain links TRDV2 to TRDJ3; 7 bases match TRDD3. Germline CDR1 and CDR2: GEAIGNYY and EKD. The CDR3 extends over 18 amino acids. V trimming: 0 bases; J trimming: 0 bases; junction bases outside the gene matches: 4. The CDR3 DNA follows: TGTGCCTGTGACACCGTACTGGGGATCTCCTGGGACACCCGACAGATGTTTTTC. This gives the protein CACDTVLGISWDTRQMFF.

For this clone: A far larger clone lies a single base away; this is likely a read error. Here the CDR3 reads CACDTWGTAKLFF. The CDR3 coding sequence is TGTGCCTGTGACACCTGGGGGACAGCAAAACTCTTCTTT. The chain carries TRDV2 and TRDJ2, with 7 bases lining up with TRDD3. The CDR3 runs 13 residues. Germline CDR1 and CDR2: GEAIGNYY and EKD.

Points on this clone: A much larger clone lies a single base off, so this may be a read error. Other DNA sequences within the sample encode an identical CDR3. V is TRDV2 and J is TRDJ3; 11 bases map to TRDD3. The J segment lost 2 bases and the V segment lost 0 bases, leaving 2 bases of the junction unmatched. The CDR3 consists of 18 residues. Germline V gene lookup returns CDR1 GEAIGNYY and CDR2 EKD. For the CDR3, the DNA is TGTGCCTGTGACACCCTACTGGGGGATACCTGGGACACCCGACAGATGTTTTTC. Its protein product is CACDTLLGDTWDTRQMFF.